This is a list of T cell receptor beta chains from one sample in a study of blood T cell repertoires in COVID-19. Assay: immunoSEQ multiplex PCR; the TCRdb copy retains only in-frame clones and omits some. The sample includes approximately 140,000 clones, roughly 88% seen only once; the top ten take about 1.2%. What was sequenced was PBMCs or T cells enriched from blood (not recorded which). Source of these receptors: a woman aged 25 to 39 with acute COVID-19. The CDR3 runs from the conserved cysteine through the conserved F or W. The D gene is left open where the match is weak. Rows give clone size only sometimes, using once, few, many, or a class for an expanded clone.

d_call	v_call	j_call	clone_size	cdr3_nt	cdr3_aa
TRBD1	TRBV5-5	TRBJ1-2	once	TGTGCCAGCAGCCACGGACAGGGGAACTATGGCTACACCTTC	CASSHGQGNYGYTF
TRBD1	TRBV19	TRBJ2-7	few	TGTGCCAGTAGCTCCACCGCAGACAGGGGGGTTGTCGAGCAGTACTTC	CASSSTADRGVVEQYF
.	TRBV27	TRBJ2-3	.	TGTGCCAGCAGTCCCAATAGCGCCGTGCGCACAGATACGCAGTATTTT	CASSPNSAVRTDTQYF
.	TRBV5-1	TRBJ1-2	.	TGCGCCAGCAGCTTGGCCGACAGCCCTAACTATGGCTACACCTTC	CASSLADSPNYGYTF
.	TRBV15	TRBJ1-1	.	TGTGCCACCAGCAGAGCCCCACGGGGGAACAGGAAGGACACTGAAGCTTTCTTT	CATSRAPRGNRKDTEAFF
.	TRBV4-3	TRBJ2-7	.	TGCGCCAGCAGCCAAGAACAAGGAGCCTACGAGCAGTACTTC	CASSQEQGAYEQYF
.	TRBV18	TRBJ1-5	.	TGTGCCAGCTCACCAGATTCCGGGGGATGGGCGCCCCAGCATTTT	CASSPDSGGWAPQHF
.	TRBV7-3	TRBJ2-1	.	TGTGCCAGCAGCCCCTCCTTAGCCTCCTACAATGAGCAGTTCTTC	CASSPSLASYNEQFF
.	TRBV9	TRBJ1-2	.	TGTGCCAGCAGCGAGGGTCGGGGTAGAACCCTCTATGGCTACACCTTC	CASSEGRGRTLYGYTF
.	TRBV7-9	TRBJ2-1	.	TGTGCCAGCAGCTTAGAGGTAGTCAGCGGCACCAACAATGAGCAGTTCTTC	CASSLEVVSGTNNEQFF
.	TRBV30	TRBJ1-2	.	TGTGCCTGGAATCATAACTATGGCTACACCTTC	CAWNHNYGYTF
TRBD1	TRBV20-1	TRBJ2-5	once	TGCAGTGCTAGTCAGGGGGTTGGGGGACAAGAGACCCAGTACTTC	CSASQGVGGQETQYF
TRBD1	TRBV9	TRBJ2-7	.	TGTGCCAGCTCCTCGGGGACAGGTGGAATTTACGGGCAGTACTTC	CASSSGTGGIYGQYF
.	TRBV7-2	TRBJ1-3	few	TGTGCCAGCAGCTTACTTAAGGGGGACGGAAACACCATATATTTT	CASSLLKGDGNTIYF
TRBD2	TRBV18	TRBJ2-5	.	TGTGCCAGCTCACCGCGACTAGCGGGACTCCAAGAGACCCAGTACTTC	CASSPRLAGLQETQYF
.	TRBV18	TRBJ1-2	.	TGTGCCAGCTCACCTCAGGGGCAGAACTATGGCTACACCTTC	CASSPQGQNYGYTF
TRBD2	TRBV4-1	TRBJ2-1	once	TGCGCCAGCAGCCGGACTAGCGAGGATCTCTACAATGAGCAGTTCTTC	CASSRTSEDLYNEQFF
.	TRBV29-1	TRBJ2-3	once	TGCAGCGTTGCGGGACACTCCAAGGGGACAGATACGCAGTATTTT	CSVAGHSKGTDTQYF
.	TRBV18	TRBJ2-2	.	TGTGCCAGCTCACCACCGGGCTCAACCCGCGCCGGGGAGCTGTTTTTT	CASSPPGSTRAGELFF
.	TRBV7-3	TRBJ2-1	.	TGTGCCAGCAGCTTAACACGGGACACCCCCTACAATGAGCAGTTCTTC	CASSLTRDTPYNEQFF
.	TRBV6-4	TRBJ2-7	once	TGTGCCAGCAGTGAGGACAGAGACTACGAGCAGTACTTC	CASSEDRDYEQYF
.	TRBV30	TRBJ1-1	.	TGTGCCTGGAACACAGGGCGGAACACTGAAGCTTTCTTT	CAWNTGRNTEAFF
.	TRBV4-1	TRBJ2-1	.	TGCGCCAGCAGCCGCCCCGGGATGAGCTCCTACAATGAGCAGTTCTTC	CASSRPGMSSYNEQFF
.	TRBV5-6	TRBJ1-6	.	TGTGCCAGCAGCTTCGACAGGCATTCACCCCTCCACTTT	CASSFDRHSPLHF
TRBD1	TRBV9	TRBJ2-1	.	TGTGCCAGCAGCGTAGTGCAGGGGGCTGTCGGTGAGCAGTTCTTC	CASSVVQGAVGEQFF
.	TRBV29-1	TRBJ2-1	.	TGCAGCGTGGACAGATCCTACAATGAGCAGTTCTTC	CSVDRSYNEQFF
.	TRBV5-6	TRBJ2-3	.	TGTGCCAGCAGCCCTGGCACAGATACGCAGTATTTT	CASSPGTDTQYF
TRBD1	TRBV5-4	TRBJ2-1	.	TGTGCCAGCAGCTCGGACAGGGGGCAATCCGGGACCAACAATGAGCAGTTCTTC	CASSSDRGQSGTNNEQFF
TRBD1	TRBV7-2	TRBJ2-2	.	TGTGCCAGCAGCAGACCGGGACAGGGTAACACCGGGGAGCTGTTTTTT	CASSRPGQGNTGELFF
.	TRBV10-3	TRBJ1-1	.	TGTGCGCACCAGAGCAGGGAACGGAACACTGAAGCTTTCTTT	CAHQSRERNTEAFF
.	TRBV12-3/TRBV12-4	TRBJ1-1	.	TGTGCCAGCAGTTTTGGACTCCAACGGGCTTTCTTT	CASSFGLQRAFF
TRBD1	TRBV7-2	TRBJ1-5	.	TGTGCCAGCAGCTTTCAGGGGGGACGGTCTCAGCCCCAGCATTTT	CASSFQGGRSQPQHF
.	TRBV30	TRBJ2-7	.	TGTGCCTGCCACCTGGCACGCGGGGCTGGCTACGAGCAGTACTTC	CACHLARGAGYEQYF
TRBD1	TRBV7-3	TRBJ2-7	.	TGTGCCAGCAGCCTCGGGACAGGCCTCTCCTACGAGCAGTACTTC	CASSLGTGLSYEQYF
.	TRBV18	TRBJ1-1	.	TGTGCCAGCTCACCACCGTCCCGGGGACAGAACACTGAAGCTTTCTTT	CASSPPSRGQNTEAFF
.	TRBV19	TRBJ2-7	.	TGTGCCAGTAGTATAGGCGGGACCGCCTACGAGCAGTACTTC	CASSIGGTAYEQYF